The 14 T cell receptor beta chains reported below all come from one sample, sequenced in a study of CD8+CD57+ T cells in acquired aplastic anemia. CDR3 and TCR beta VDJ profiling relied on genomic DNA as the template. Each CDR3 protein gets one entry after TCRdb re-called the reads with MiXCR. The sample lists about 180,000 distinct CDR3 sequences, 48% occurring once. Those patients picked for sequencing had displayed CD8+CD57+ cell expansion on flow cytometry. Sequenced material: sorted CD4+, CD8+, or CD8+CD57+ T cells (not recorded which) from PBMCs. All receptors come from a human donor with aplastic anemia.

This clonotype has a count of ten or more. CDR3 region: CASSLAGGDTQYF. As DNA, the CDR3 is TGTGCCAGCAGCTTGGCGGGGGGAGATACGCAGTATTTT. The V call is TRBV7-9, the J call TRBJ2-3; 8 bases match TRBD2. J gave up 5 bases and V 3 bases, and 1 base lay outside the gene matches. In germline, CDR1 is SEHNR, CDR2 FQNEAQ (reference sequence). The length of the CDR3 is 13 residues.

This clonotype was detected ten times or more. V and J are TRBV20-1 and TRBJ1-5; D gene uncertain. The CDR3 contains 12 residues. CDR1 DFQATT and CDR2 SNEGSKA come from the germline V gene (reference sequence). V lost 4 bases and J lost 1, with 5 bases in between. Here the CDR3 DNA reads TGCAGTGCTACGCCAAGCAATCAGCCCCAGCATTTT. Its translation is CSATPSNQPQHF.

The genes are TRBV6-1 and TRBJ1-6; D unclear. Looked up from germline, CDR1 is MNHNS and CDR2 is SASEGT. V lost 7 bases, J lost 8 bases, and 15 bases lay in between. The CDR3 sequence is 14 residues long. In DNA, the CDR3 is TGTGCCAGCAACGAGGGCCTTTGGGATTCACCCCTCCACTTT. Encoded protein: CASNEGLWDSPLHF.

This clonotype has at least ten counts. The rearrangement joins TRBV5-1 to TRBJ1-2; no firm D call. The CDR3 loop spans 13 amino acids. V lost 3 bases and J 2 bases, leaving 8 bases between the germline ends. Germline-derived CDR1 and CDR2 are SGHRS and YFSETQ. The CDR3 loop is CASSSDVNYGYTF. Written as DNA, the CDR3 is TGCGCCAGCAGCTCCGACGTCAACTATGGCTACACCTTC.

The DNA of the CDR3 is TGTGCCAGCAGCCTTACGTCGACAGGCCGGAACACTGAAGCTTTCTTT. Encoded protein: CASSLTSTGRNTEAFF. The V gene is TRBV4-2, the J gene TRBJ1-1; TRBD1 might be the D (6 bases). V lost 4 bases to trimming and J lost 1 base, with 16 bases between them. The germline CDR1 and CDR2 sequences are LGHNA and YNFKEQ. The CDR3 runs 16 residues.

Here the CDR3 DNA reads TGTGCCAGCAGAAATAGCCGGAACACCGGGGAGCTGTTTTTT. Protein sequence: CASRNSRNTGELFF. The chain has TRBV5-4 and TRBJ2-2, with D unresolved. Per germline, CDR1 SGHNT and CDR2 YYREEE (reference sequence). The CDR3 spans 14 residues. Trimming left V 5 bases short and J 1 base short, with 9 bases between.

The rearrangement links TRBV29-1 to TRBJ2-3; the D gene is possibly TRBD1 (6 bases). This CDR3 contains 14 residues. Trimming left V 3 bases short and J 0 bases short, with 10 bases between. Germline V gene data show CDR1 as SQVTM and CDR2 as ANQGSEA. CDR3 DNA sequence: TGCAGCGTTGATCCCACAGGGAGCACAGATACGCAGTATTTT. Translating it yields CSVDPTGSTDTQYF.

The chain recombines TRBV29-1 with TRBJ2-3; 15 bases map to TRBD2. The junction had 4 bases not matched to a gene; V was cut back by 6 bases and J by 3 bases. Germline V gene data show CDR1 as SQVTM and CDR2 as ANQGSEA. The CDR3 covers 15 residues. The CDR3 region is CSVAGLAGGTDTQYF. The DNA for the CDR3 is TGCAGCGTGGCGGGACTAGCGGGAGGAACAGATACGCAGTATTTT.

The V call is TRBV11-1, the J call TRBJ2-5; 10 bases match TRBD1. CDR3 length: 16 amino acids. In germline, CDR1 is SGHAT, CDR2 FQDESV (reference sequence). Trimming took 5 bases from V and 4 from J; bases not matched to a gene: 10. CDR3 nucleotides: TGTGCCAGCAGCGGTTGGACAGGGGGTAGGGGAGAGACCCAGTACTTC. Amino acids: CASSGWTGGRGETQYF.

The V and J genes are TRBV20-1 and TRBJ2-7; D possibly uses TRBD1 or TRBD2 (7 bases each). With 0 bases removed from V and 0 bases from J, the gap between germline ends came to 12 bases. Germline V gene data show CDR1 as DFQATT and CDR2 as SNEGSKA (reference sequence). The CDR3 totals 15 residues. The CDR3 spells CSARDGGDSSYEQYF. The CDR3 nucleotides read TGCAGTGCTAGAGATGGGGGGGACAGCTCCTACGAGCAGTACTTC.

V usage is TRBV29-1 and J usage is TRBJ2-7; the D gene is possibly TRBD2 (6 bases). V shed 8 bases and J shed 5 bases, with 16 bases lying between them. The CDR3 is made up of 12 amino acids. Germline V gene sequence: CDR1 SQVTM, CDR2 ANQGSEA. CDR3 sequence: CSRRLPGDEQYF. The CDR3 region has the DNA TGCAGCAGACGGCTCCCGGGGGACGAGCAGTACTTC.

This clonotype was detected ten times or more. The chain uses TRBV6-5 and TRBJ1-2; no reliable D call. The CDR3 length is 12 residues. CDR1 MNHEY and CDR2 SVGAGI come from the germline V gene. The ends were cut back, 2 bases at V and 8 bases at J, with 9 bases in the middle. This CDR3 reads CASSYTTGGYTF. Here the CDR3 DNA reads TGTGCCAGCAGTTACACCACTGGAGGCTACACCTTC.

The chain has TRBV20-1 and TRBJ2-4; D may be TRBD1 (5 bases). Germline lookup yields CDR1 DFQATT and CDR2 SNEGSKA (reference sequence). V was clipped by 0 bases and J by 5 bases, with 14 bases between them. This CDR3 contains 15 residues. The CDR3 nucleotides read TGCAGTGCTAGAGAGGCAGTCCAGGGCCAAAACATTCAGTACTTC. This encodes CSAREAVQGQNIQYF.

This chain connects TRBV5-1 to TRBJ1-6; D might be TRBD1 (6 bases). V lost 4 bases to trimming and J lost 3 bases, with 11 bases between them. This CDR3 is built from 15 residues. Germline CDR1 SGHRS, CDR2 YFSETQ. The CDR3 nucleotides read TGCGCCAGCAGCGCCAGGACAGACTATAATTCACCCCTCCACTTT. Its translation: CASSARTDYNSPLHF. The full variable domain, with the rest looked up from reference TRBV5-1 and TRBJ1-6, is KAGVTQTPRYLIKTRGQQVTLSCSPISGHRSVSWYQQTPGQGLQFLFEYFSETQRNKGNFPGRFSGRQFSNSRSEMNVSTLELGDSALYLCASSARTDYNSPLHFGNGTRLTVT.